The 28 T cell receptor beta chains reported below all come from one sample, sequenced in a study of blood T cell repertoires in COVID-19 (dated by TCRdb to 2020 to 2021). The receptor library was made with the immunoSEQ multiplex PCR assay. What TCRdb holds here is the immuneACCESS table cut down to in-frame rearrangements. Part of the clones is not present; checked against another copy, under half of the missing clones reflect an unresolved V gene, and the others are unexplained. Within this sample are some 200,000 clones, with roughly four fifths of them counted one time only. The ten largest clones add up to around 14% of the sample. Sequencing was carried out using peripheral blood. These receptors were taken from a man aged 25-45 years with active or convalescent COVID-19.

The V and J genes are TRBV5-1 and TRBJ1-6; D is unclear. Germline V gene lookup returns CDR1 SGHRS and CDR2 YFSETQ. V shed 1 base and J shed 5 bases, with 4 bases lying between them. The CDR3 runs to 13 residues. The CDR3: CASSLTDNSPLHF. CDR3 nucleotides: TGCGCCAGCAGCTTGACAGATAATTCACCCCTCCACTTT.

The chain is built from TRBV7-9 and TRBJ2-5; possible D gene TRBD2, 6 bases. Trimming left V 4 bases short and J 8 bases short, with 14 bases between. Germline lookup yields CDR1 SEHNR and CDR2 FQNEAQ (reference sequence). The CDR3 covers 13 residues. The CDR3 loop reads CASSWDAGTTQYF. In nucleotides, the CDR3 is TGTGCCAGCAGCTGGGACGCGGGGACCACCCAGTACTTC.

This chain joins TRBV6-2 or TRBV6-3 and TRBJ1-5, with D maybe TRBD1 (5 bases). V lost 6 bases and J 1 base, leaving 13 bases between the germline ends. The CDR3 runs to 15 residues. Looked up from germline, CDR1 is MNHEY and CDR2 is SVGEGT. The CDR3 reads CASSSGTRSNQPQHF. CDR3 nucleotide sequence: TGTGCCAGCAGCAGCGGGACTCGCAGCAATCAGCCCCAGCATTTT.

The V gene is TRBV11-3, the J gene TRBJ1-1; D call uncertain. The V end was cut by 5 bases, the J end by 0 bases, with 10 bases between. The germline V gene has CDR1 SGHNT and CDR2 YENEEA. This CDR3 is built from 14 residues. The CDR3 is CASSTVTMNTEAFF. Written as DNA, the CDR3 is TGTGCCAGCAGCACAGTTACCATGAACACTGAAGCTTTCTTT. Looking up the rest from reference TRBV11-3 and TRBJ1-1 gives the full variable domain: EAGVVQSPRYKIIEKKQPVAFWCNPISGHNTLYWYLQNLGQGPELLIRYENEEAVDDSQLPKDRFSAERLKGVDSTLKIQPAELGDSAVYLCASSTVTMNTEAFFGQGTRLTVV.

CDR3 bases: TGCGCCAGCAGCCAAGAAGGGACTAGCTTGGAGGGGAACACCGGGGAGCTGTTTTTT. Translating gives CASSQEGTSLEGNTGELFF. This chain links TRBV4-3 with TRBJ2-2, with 9 bases that match TRBD2. Germline CDR1 reads LGHNA; CDR2 reads YSLEER. There are 19 residues in the CDR3. V lost 0 bases to trimming and J lost 1 base; unmatched junction nucleotides: 9.

The chain combines TRBV6-2 or TRBV6-3 with TRBJ2-2, with unresolved D. This CDR3 has 14 residues. V shed 1 base and J shed 6 bases, with 9 bases lying between them. CDR1 is MNHEY and CDR2 is SVGEGT in the germline V gene. This CDR3 is CASSYFSVSGELFF. In nucleotides, the CDR3 is TGTGCCAGCAGTTACTTCTCGGTTTCCGGGGAGCTGTTTTTT.

The chain has TRBV5-5 and TRBJ1-1; 7 bases map to TRBD1. J was trimmed by 1 base and V by 2 bases; bases with no gene match: 8. Germline V CDR1 and CDR2: SGHKS, YYEKEE (reference sequence). This CDR3 contains 16 residues. CDR3 amino acids: CASSFSPGQKNTEAFF. The CDR3 DNA follows: TGTGCCAGCAGCTTTTCTCCGGGACAGAAGAACACTGAAGCTTTCTTT. The complete variable domain, with remaining parts taken from reference TRBV5-5 and TRBJ1-1, reads DAGVTQSPTHLIKTRGQQVTLRCSPISGHKSVSWYQQVLGQGPQFIFQYYEKEERGRGNFPDRFSARQFPNYSSELNVNALLLGDSALYLCASSFSPGQKNTEAFFGQGTRLTVV.

This clone was found once. The gene calls are TRBV12-5 and TRBJ1-3; D remains unclear. This CDR3 spans 14 amino acids. Trimming shortened V by 6 bases and J by 3 bases, and 12 bases separated the two germline ends. Per germline, CDR1 LGHNT and CDR2 FRNRAP. The CDR3 DNA follows: TGTGCTAGTGGCTTCCGAGGCCTTGGAAACACCATATATTTT. Translated: CASGFRGLGNTIYF.

This sequence joins TRBV10-2 and TRBJ2-3; 9 nucleotides agree with TRBD2. V shed 3 bases, J shed 5 bases, and the junction held 12 bases outside the gene matches. From germline, CDR1 is WSHSY and CDR2 SAAADI. The CDR3 contains 17 residues. This CDR3 is CASSDGRGGPWGDTQYF. The CDR3 nucleotides read TGCGCCAGCAGTGACGGGCGGGGGGGCCCGTGGGGAGATACGCAGTATTTT.

This chain connects TRBV6-1 to TRBJ2-5; TRBD2 matches 10 bases. V shed 1 base and J 5 bases; nucleotides not matched to a gene: 4. The CDR3 is 15 residues long. The germline V gene encodes CDR1 MNHNS and CDR2 SASEGT. The CDR3 sequence is CASSEGSSGGETQYF. In nucleotides, the CDR3 is TGTGCCAGCAGTGAAGGAAGTAGCGGGGGGGAGACCCAGTACTTC.

The chain links TRBV6-5 to TRBJ1-1, with D unresolved. The CDR3 loop spans 11 amino acids. Looked up from germline, CDR1 is MNHEY and CDR2 is SVGAGI. Trimming shortened V by 9 bases and J by 3 bases, and 8 bases separated the two germline ends. DNA for the CDR3: TGTGCCAGTAGACGGGACACTGAAGCTTTCTTT. Amino acids: CASRRDTEAFF.

The chain uses TRBV30 and TRBJ2-3; perhaps TRBD1 as D (6 bases). The CDR3 sequence is 16 residues long. The germline CDR1 and CDR2 sequences are GTSNPN and SVGIG (reference sequence). The V and J ends lost 3 bases and 2 bases respectively, with 18 bases between them. The CDR3: CAWRHPRGDPTDTQYF. CDR3 sequence (DNA): TGTGCCTGGAGACACCCCAGGGGTGATCCCACAGATACGCAGTATTTT.

This sequence joins TRBV7-2 and TRBJ2-1, with a possible D match to TRBD1 (5 bases). The germline V gene encodes CDR1 SGHTA and CDR2 FQGNSA. The germline V and J ends were trimmed by 5 bases and 5 bases, with 13 bases remaining between them. This CDR3 is 14 amino acids long. The DNA of the CDR3 is TGTGCCAGCAGCCCCTTTCGACAGAACAATGAGCAGTTCTTC. Translating it yields CASSPFRQNNEQFF.

The chain links TRBV15 to TRBJ2-5, with D possibly being TRBD1 (6 bases). The germline CDR1 and CDR2 sequences are LNHNV and YYDKDF (reference sequence). The CDR3 is 13 amino acids. Trimming pared 8 bases from V and 4 bases from J, leaving 14 bases between. CDR3 sequence (DNA): TGTGCCACCGCGCGCACAGGGACAGAGACCCAGTACTTC. Protein product: CATARTGTETQYF.

The V gene is TRBV3-1 (or the pseudogene TRBV3-2), the J gene TRBJ1-1, with 8 bases that match TRBD1. After removal of 6 bases from V and 0 bases from J, the junction contained 3 bases not matched to a gene. Germline V gene sequence: CDR1 LGHDT, CDR2 YNNKEL (reference sequence). The CDR3 runs to 14 residues. CDR3 protein: CASRETGVNTEAFF. DNA of the CDR3: TGTGCCAGCAGAGAGACAGGGGTGAACACTGAAGCTTTCTTT.

The rearrangement joins TRBV30 to TRBJ2-1, with D tentatively TRBD2 (6 bases). The V and J ends lost 4 bases and 1 base respectively, with 8 bases between them. In germline, CDR1 is GTSNPN, CDR2 SVGIG (reference sequence). CDR3 length: 13 amino acids. The CDR3 region has the DNA TGTGCCTGGACGGGGGTATCCTACAATGAGCAGTTCTTC. It specifies CAWTGVSYNEQFF.

The V call is TRBV25-1, the J call TRBJ1-2; D is unclear. V was cut by 1 base and J by 2 bases, with 11 bases left in between. Per germline, CDR1 MGHDK and CDR2 SYGVNS. The CDR3 consists of 15 residues. CDR3 coding DNA: TGTGCCAGCAGTGAATCTGGAGGAGGAAACTATGGCTACACCTTC. This gives the protein CASSESGGGNYGYTF.

The chain couples TRBV14 to TRBJ2-3; 8 nucleotides align to TRBD2. CDR3 length: 16 residues. V lost 4 bases to trimming and J lost 6 bases; unmatched junction nucleotides: 12. Germline-derived CDR1 and CDR2 are SGHDN and FVKESK. The CDR3 sequence is CASSLLTGGPGDTQYF. The CDR3, as DNA: TGTGCCAGCAGCCTTTTAACGGGGGGGCCGGGTGATACGCAGTATTTT.

The V call is TRBV2, the J call TRBJ1-5, with 7 bases identical to TRBD1. The CDR3 is 15 amino acids. Germline V gene sequence: CDR1 SNHLY, CDR2 FYNNEI. Trimming removed 5 bases from V and 7 bases from J; junction bases left unmatched: 11. The CDR3 sequence: CASSPTQGSHQPQHF. The CDR3 DNA reads TGTGCCAGCAGTCCTACACAGGGGAGCCACCAGCCCCAGCATTTT.

This clone has only a few counts. This chain links TRBV6-5 with TRBJ1-1, with D unclear. The V gene lost 7 bases and the J gene lost 1 base, with 13 bases spanning the gap. Germline V lookup: CDR1 MNHEY, CDR2 SVGAGI. This CDR3 is 14 amino acids long. The CDR3 sequence: CASIEAASNTEAFF. In DNA form, the CDR3 reads TGTGCCAGCATAGAGGCAGCTTCGAACACTGAAGCTTTCTTT.

This sequence joins TRBV27 and TRBJ2-7; D is unclear. Deletions cut 2 bases from V and 0 bases from J, with 5 bases between. Per germline, CDR1 MNHEY and CDR2 SMNVEV (reference sequence). This CDR3 is 13 amino acids long. Here the CDR3 reads CASSLVSSYEQYF. DNA for the CDR3: TGTGCCAGCAGTTTAGTGAGCTCCTACGAGCAGTACTTC.

The chain couples TRBV6-5 to TRBJ1-2, with D possibly being TRBD1 (6 bases). This CDR3 is 16 amino acids long. V lost 0 bases to trimming and J lost 8 bases, with 19 bases between them. Germline loops: CDR1 MNHEY, CDR2 SVGAGI. In DNA form, the CDR3 reads TGTGCCAGCAGTTACTCGAACCCGACGGGGGGCAGCGGCTACACCTTC. As protein: CASSYSNPTGGSGYTF.

The chain combines TRBV29-1 with TRBJ2-1; 8 bases agree with TRBD1. Trimming cost V 4 bases and J 15 bases; bases outside gene matches: 20. The germline V gene has CDR1 SQVTM and CDR2 ANQGSEA. The CDR3 length is 15 residues. The CDR3 loop reads CSVVVNKPGGAKGFF. The CDR3 DNA follows: TGCAGCGTTGTGGTAAATAAGCCAGGGGGCGCGAAGGGGTTCTTC.

The count of this clone is one. The chain is built from TRBV27 and TRBJ1-3, with TRBD1 matching over 9 bases. The CDR3 has 18 amino acids. V was clipped by 5 bases and J by 4 bases; unmatched bases: 15. CDR1 MNHEY and CDR2 SMNVEV come from the germline V gene (reference sequence). In DNA, the CDR3 is TGTGCCAGCAGTCTCGCGCGACCCGGGACAGGGCTCGGAAACACCATATATTTT. Its translation: CASSLARPGTGLGNTIYF.

This clone was picked up a small number of times. The chain is built from TRBV5-1 and TRBJ2-6; 10 bases are shared with TRBD1. With V trimmed by 0 bases and J by 0 bases, 9 bases remained unmatched. CDR3 length: 20 residues. In germline, CDR1 is SGHRS, CDR2 YFSETQ. CDR3 protein: CASSLEGRQGANSGANVLTF. CDR3 nucleotides: TGCGCCAGCAGCTTGGAAGGGAGACAGGGGGCGAACTCTGGGGCCAACGTCCTGACTTTC.

This clone occurred a few times. The sample contains more than one DNA sequence encoding this CDR3. The CDR3 bases are TGCGCCAGCAGCCGTACCGGGGTGAACACTGAAGCTTTCTTT. Its protein is CASSRTGVNTEAFF. The chain is built from TRBV5-1 and TRBJ1-1, with D uncertain. V gave up 4 bases and J gave up 0 bases, with 10 bases separating them. The CDR3 extends over 14 amino acids. Germline CDR1 reads SGHRS; CDR2 reads YFSETQ.

V and J are TRBV6-4 and TRBJ2-6; no reliable D call. The CDR3 sequence is 14 residues long. Trimming took off 5 bases at V and 0 bases at J, with 5 bases between the two ends. In germline, CDR1 is MRHNA, CDR2 SNTAGT. The CDR3 bases are TGTGCCAGCAGTTCCCTCTCTGGGGCCAACGTCCTGACTTTC. Translating gives CASSSLSGANVLTF.

The V and J genes are TRBV5-5 and TRBJ1-3; TRBD1 matches at 9 bases. This CDR3 comprises 16 residues. Per germline, CDR1 SGHKS and CDR2 YYEKEE (reference sequence). With V trimmed by 5 bases and J by 3 bases, 9 bases remained unmatched. This CDR3 reads CASSWTGQGFGNTIYF. In nucleotides, the CDR3 is TGTGCCAGCAGTTGGACGGGACAGGGTTTTGGAAACACCATATATTTT.